The rows below give T cell receptor beta chains drawn from one sample of a study of blood T cell repertoires in COVID-19. Data came from immunoSEQ multiplex PCR; TCRdb stores just in-frame clones and leaves some out. The sample consists of 150,000 to 200,000 clones, around 86% of them appearing once. The sample taken for sequencing was peripheral blood. All receptors derive from a middle-aged man with active or convalescent COVID-19. Each CDR3 is given with its conserved first and last residue. The order of the fields is CDR3 DNA, CDR3 protein, J gene, clone size, D gene, V gene. A D gene is named only where the DNA matches it firmly. The size field is filled for only some rows; it gives once, few, many or a size class.

DNA: TGTGCCAGCACACCTCCGGGACAGGGGAACACTGAAGCTTTCTTT; CDR3: CASTPPGQGNTEAFF; J: TRBJ1-1; size: .; D: TRBD1; V: TRBV6-6
DNA: TGTGCCAGCAGCAAGGACAGGGGATTTGAGACCCAGTACTTC; CDR3: CASSKDRGFETQYF; J: TRBJ2-5; size: .; D: TRBD1; V: TRBV7-2
DNA: TGTGCCACCAGGACAGGGGCCAGGATTAACTATGGCTACACCTTC; CDR3: CATRTGARINYGYTF; J: TRBJ1-2; size: .; D: TRBD1; V: TRBV24-1
DNA: TGTGCCAGCAGCTCTGACTTAAGCGAGCAGTTCTTC; CDR3: CASSSDLSEQFF; J: TRBJ2-1; size: .; D: .; V: TRBV7-3
DNA: TGTGCCAGCATACCCCGGCTAGCGGGGAACAATGAGCAGTTCTTC; CDR3: CASIPRLAGNNEQFF; J: TRBJ2-1; size: .; D: TRBD2; V: TRBV6-5
DNA: TGTGCCAGCAGTCCGACAGGATCGAGTTCACCCCTCCACTTT; CDR3: CASSPTGSSSPLHF; J: TRBJ1-6; size: .; D: .; V: TRBV28
DNA: TGTGCCAGCAGCTTACAAGCGGGAGGGACTGGCAATGAGCAGTTCTTC; CDR3: CASSLQAGGTGNEQFF; J: TRBJ2-1; size: .; D: TRBD2; V: TRBV7-6
DNA: TGTGCCAGCAGTTACTTCCAGGGGGCAAGAGGTTCACCCCTCCACTTT; CDR3: CASSYFQGARGSPLHF; J: TRBJ1-6; size: once; D: TRBD1; V: TRBV6-2/TRBV6-3
DNA: TGTGCCAGCAGCACCCCCAGTCCCCCGGGACAGGGGGAAAATCAGCCCCAGCATTTT; CDR3: CASSTPSPPGQGENQPQHF; J: TRBJ1-5; size: .; D: TRBD1; V: TRBV3-1/TRBV3-2
DNA: TGCGCCAGCAACACCCAGGGACAGATTGAAGCTTTCTTT; CDR3: CASNTQGQIEAFF; J: TRBJ1-1; size: .; D: TRBD1; V: TRBV4-3
DNA: TGCGCCAGCAGCTTGGCCCTTGGAGTGGCTAGCGGGAGTCGGGATGAGCAGTTCTTC; CDR3: CASSLALGVASGSRDEQFF; J: TRBJ2-1; size: .; D: TRBD2; V: TRBV5-1